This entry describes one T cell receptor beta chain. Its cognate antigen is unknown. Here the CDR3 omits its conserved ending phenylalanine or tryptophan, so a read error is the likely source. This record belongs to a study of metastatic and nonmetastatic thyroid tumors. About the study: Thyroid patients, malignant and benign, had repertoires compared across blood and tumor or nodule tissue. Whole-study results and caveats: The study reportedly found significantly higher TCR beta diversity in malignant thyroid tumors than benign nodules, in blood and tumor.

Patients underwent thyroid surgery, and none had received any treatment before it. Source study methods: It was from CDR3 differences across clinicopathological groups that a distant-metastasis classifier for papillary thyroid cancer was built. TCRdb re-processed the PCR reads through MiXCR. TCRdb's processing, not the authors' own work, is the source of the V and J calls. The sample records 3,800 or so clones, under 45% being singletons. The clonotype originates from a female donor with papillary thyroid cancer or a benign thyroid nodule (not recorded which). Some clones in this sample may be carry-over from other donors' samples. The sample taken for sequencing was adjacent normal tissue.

CDR3 bases: TGTGCCAGCACCCCCAGCCCGGGAGTTTCCTACGAGCAGTACCTC. Translated: CASTPSPGVSYEQYL. The chain combines TRBV28 with TRBJ2-7, with D maybe TRBD2 (6 bases). The CDR3 runs 15 residues. The germline gives CDR1 MDHEN, CDR2 SYDVKM. Trimming shortened V by 7 bases and J by 1 base, and 17 bases separated the two germline ends.